The rows below give T cell receptor beta chains drawn from one sample of a study of pediatric ulcerative colitis. Assay used: immunoSEQ multiplex PCR; TCRdb lists only in-frame clones, some missing. This table has about 36,000 clones, around 78% appearing once. Sequenced: blood. These receptor sequences come from a girl aged 5-17 years with moderate ulcerative colitis. Both conserved end residues are part of each CDR3.

cdr3_aa v_call cdr3_length
CASSYPRDGPDEQYF TRBV28 15
CASSLEGEFVEQFF TRBV13 14
CASSRTRGGYEQYF TRBV4-3 14
CASSPTGTGANVLTF TRBV5-1 15
CASSESDGLAPPNEQFF TRBV10-1 17
CASSDPGGVNTEAFF TRBV6-1 15
CASSLEKDVRISPLHF TRBV7-2 16
CASSIDGGSYEQYF TRBV19 14
CASSPRPDNEQFF TRBV18 13
CASSPLAGTGANVLTF TRBV18 16
CASSQGTGDYGYTF TRBV4-2 14
CASSPQATEAFF TRBV7-8 12
CASSRVNSYEQYF TRBV7-9 13
CASSSGSENTQYF TRBV4-1 13
CATSRGTEAYEQYF TRBV15 14
CAWSVVDLASPLHF TRBV30 14
CASSPGVQTQYF TRBV7-2 12
CASDSEERVSNQPQHF TRBV12-5 16
CASSGSYPGYTTDTQYF TRBV9 17
CASSEGSYGYTF TRBV2 12
CASSRTSGGAADTQYF TRBV4-2 16
CASSFFRVHEQYF TRBV13 13
CASSIRRGQIYNEQFF TRBV19 16
CARRRDTQYF TRBV7-4 10
CACFGGVDTGELFF TRBV30 14
CAISESGSGGLETQYF TRBV10-3 16
CASSQERYQGAGGEKLFF TRBV4-2 18
CSAPRENYGYTF TRBV29-1 12
CASSLAWTPRETQYF TRBV7-2 15
CASSEGLADRGDTQYF TRBV7-6 16
CASSLAGGLGPYEQYF TRBV7-6 16
CASSPPGLMNTEAFF TRBV5-4 15
CASSLPGQDYGYTF TRBV13 14
CASSDRLAGVGDTQYF TRBV6-1 16
CASSILTVGELFF TRBV19 13
CASSGQGSAETQYF TRBV7-2 14
CASVSGLSSGNTIYF TRBV6-1 15
CASSLQGRITEAFF TRBV7-2 14
CASRQFGSESSYNEQFF TRBV7-9 17
CASSDGAFSGYTF TRBV2 13
CSADGTDSGYTF TRBV29-1 12
CASSAHRGPPTGELFF TRBV6-1 16
CASSLAAEGSAFF TRBV7-9 13
CASSESGEVGELFF TRBV6-1 14
CASRPRDSRGVGNEQFF TRBV28 17
CASSLAGGAYEQYF TRBV11-2 14
CASSLGLAGGNEQFF TRBV5-1 15
CASSPSRGYTF TRBV28 11
CASSWTGAYYEQYF TRBV2 14
CASSTGTEGNTIYF TRBV5-4 14
CAISVEPMNTEAFF TRBV10-3 14
CASSHAAGGKQPQHF TRBV4-2 15
CASSPEMGNGQYF TRBV18 13